Each of the 25 T cell receptor beta chains below was sequenced from the same sample in a study of blood T cell repertoires in COVID-19. Repertoires were generated with immunoSEQ multiplex PCR, while TCRdb's copy carries only in-frame clones and drops some. The sample carries about 73,000 clones, 70% to 85% recorded once. The sample comprised peripheral blood. The receptors come from a woman aged 55-70 years with acute or convalescent COVID-19.

The chain joins TRBV7-2 to TRBJ2-3, with a possible D match to TRBD2 (6 bases). Germline assignment: CDR1 SGHTA and CDR2 FQGNSA. The CDR3 totals 13 residues. Between the trimmed V and J ends, which lost 5 bases and 6 bases, there was a span of 12 bases. The CDR3 loop reads CASSIRGRDTQYF. The CDR3 DNA follows: TGTGCCAGCAGCATCCGGGGGAGGGATACGCAGTATTTT.

The CDR3 loop is CASSLEVDRAMQYF. CDR3 nucleotides: TGTGCCAGCAGCTTAGAAGTTGACAGGGCAATGCAGTACTTC. This chain uses TRBV7-8 with TRBJ2-7; 7 bases fit TRBD1. Per the germline V gene, CDR1 is SGHVS and CDR2 is FQNEAQ. The CDR3 length is 14 residues. V trimming: 1 base; J trimming: 9 bases; junction bases outside the gene matches: 9.

V is TRBV9 and J is TRBJ2-1; 15 bases are shared with TRBD2. There are 18 residues in the CDR3. Germline V gene sequence: CDR1 SGDLS, CDR2 YYNGEE. J was trimmed by 1 base and V by 0 bases; bases with no gene match: 2. CDR3 coding DNA: TGTGCCAGCAGCGTAGGGACTAGCGGGGGGGTTTCCTACAATGAGCAGTTCTTC. Translating gives CASSVGTSGGVSYNEQFF. The entire variable domain, with the rest obtained from reference TRBV9 and TRBJ2-1, is as follows: DSGVTQTPKHLITATGQRVTLRCSPRSGDLSVYWYQQSLDQGLQFLIQYYNGEERAKGNILERFSAQQFPDLHSELNLSSLELGDSALYFCASSVGTSGGVSYNEQFFGPGTRLTVL.

This rearrangement joins TRBV10-2 to TRBJ2-3, with 9 bases aligning to TRBD1. Germline-derived CDR1 and CDR2 are WSHSY and SAAADI. V shed 3 bases and J 9 bases; nucleotides not matched to a gene: 13. The CDR3 has 16 residues. The CDR3 DNA follows: TGCGCCAGCAGTGACTTTCCAATAACAGGGGGCCGCACGCAGTATTTT. It yields the protein CASSDFPITGGRTQYF.

The rearrangement links TRBV25-1 to TRBJ2-5, with 7 nucleotides matching TRBD2. The V segment lost 4 bases and the J segment 5 bases; nucleotides outside the gene matches: 10. Per germline, CDR1 MGHDK and CDR2 SYGVNS. CDR3 length equals 15 residues. CDR3 residues: CASSGGGLPSETQYF. DNA of the CDR3: TGTGCCAGCAGTGGGGGGGGACTTCCTAGCGAGACCCAGTACTTC.

V and J are TRBV27 and TRBJ1-2, with 7 bases identical to TRBD1. V trimming: 5 bases; J trimming: 2 bases; junction bases outside the gene matches: 14. The CDR3 is 17 residues long. Germline V gene lookup returns CDR1 MNHEY and CDR2 SMNVEV (reference sequence). CDR3 nucleotides: TGTGCCAGCAGTCCACTACCGGGACAGCCAGACAACTATGGCTACACCTTC. It encodes CASSPLPGQPDNYGYTF.

The chain has TRBV11-2 and TRBJ2-2; 8 nucleotides agree with TRBD2. The CDR3 covers 14 residues. CDR1 SGHAT and CDR2 FQNNGV come from the germline V gene. J gave up 1 base and V 8 bases, and 3 bases lay outside the gene matches. CDR3 in DNA: TGTGCCAGCCGGGAGGGATTGAACACCGGGGAGCTGTTTTTT. It encodes CASREGLNTGELFF.

The V call is TRBV2, the J call TRBJ1-1; D is possibly TRBD1 (6 bases). There are 15 residues in the CDR3. CDR1 and CDR2 from the germline V gene are SNHLY and FYNNEI. Trimming left V 3 bases short and J 5 bases short, with 16 bases between. The CDR3 here is CASSEGGAGRTEAFF. CDR3 DNA: TGTGCCAGCAGTGAGGGGGGGGCCGGCCGAACTGAAGCTTTCTTT.

The chain carries TRBV30 and TRBJ1-4; 7 positions agree with TRBD1. Germline assignment: CDR1 GTSNPN and CDR2 SVGIG (reference sequence). Trimming at V came to 3 bases and at J to 3 bases, leaving 10 bases not matched to a gene. The CDR3 has 16 residues. CDR3 coding DNA: TGTGCCTGGAGCGGAATTGGACAGGCCGCTAATGAAAAACTGTTTTTT. Translation: CAWSGIGQAANEKLFF.

This clone was counted a single time. The CDR3 coding sequence is TGTGCCAGCAGCTCTAGCGGGGCTACGCAGTATTTT. Translation: CASSSSGATQYF. The chain uses TRBV7-2 and TRBJ2-3; 9 bases match TRBD2. V lost 4 bases, J lost 8 bases, and 1 base stayed unmatched. Germline CDR1 and CDR2: SGHTA and FQGNSA. The CDR3 extends over 12 amino acids.

This clone appeared a single time. The chain recombines TRBV6-5 with TRBJ1-6; D unclear. V lost 5 bases to trimming and J lost 7 bases, with 15 bases between them. This CDR3 comprises 15 residues. Germline CDR1 is MNHEY and CDR2 is SVGAGI. CDR3 nucleotide sequence: TGTGCCAGCAGTCCCAGGCGGGTTACCAATTCACCCCTCCACTTT. As protein: CASSPRRVTNSPLHF.

The rearrangement joins TRBV20-1 to TRBJ2-1; tentative D call: TRBD2 (6 bases). Germline V lookup: CDR1 DFQATT, CDR2 SNEGSKA (reference sequence). The CDR3 spans 15 residues. V was clipped by 3 bases and J by 3 bases, with 15 bases between them. The CDR3 region has the DNA TGCAGTGCTAGTCCCATAGCGGACTACTACAATGAGCAGTTCTTC. Translated: CSASPIADYYNEQFF.

This sequence joins TRBV5-1 and TRBJ2-1; D remains ambiguous. Trimming removed 0 bases at V and 0 bases at J, with 10 bases between. The CDR3 covers 16 residues. Germline-derived CDR1 and CDR2 are SGHRS and YFSETQ. The CDR3 loop reads CASSLEVSSSYNEQFF. DNA of the CDR3: TGCGCCAGCAGCTTGGAAGTCTCGAGCTCCTACAATGAGCAGTTCTTC.

This chain connects TRBV6-5 to TRBJ2-5; 8 nucleotides align to TRBD2. Germline V lookup: CDR1 MNHEY, CDR2 SVGAGI. V trimming: 3 bases; J trimming: 4 bases; junction bases outside the gene matches: 4. This CDR3 contains 14 residues. CDR3 DNA sequence: TGTGCCAGCAGTTATGGACTAGCTGGAGAGACCCAGTACTTC. This sequence encodes CASSYGLAGETQYF.

This clone has only a few counts. This rearrangement joins TRBV2 to TRBJ2-3; D is undetermined. This CDR3 spans 10 amino acids. Germline V gene lookup returns CDR1 SNHLY and CDR2 FYNNEI. V shed 8 bases and J shed 11 bases, with 11 bases lying between them. CDR3 bases: TGTGCCAGCGGAGTGGTGGAGCAGTATTTT. This translates into CASGVVEQYF.

This chain connects TRBV2 to TRBJ2-3; D is perhaps TRBD2 (5 bases). The ends were cut back, 5 bases at V and 8 bases at J, with 8 bases in the middle. CDR1 and CDR2 from the germline V gene are SNHLY and FYNNEI. There are 11 residues in the CDR3. CDR3 protein: CASSRTVTQYF. The CDR3, as DNA: TGTGCCAGCAGTAGGACTGTTACGCAGTATTTT.

The CDR3 DNA reads TGTGCCAGCAGCCCGGGGAGGCGCAATAATGAAAAACTGTTTTTT. Translated, it gives CASSPGRRNNEKLFF. The chain uses TRBV11-2 and TRBJ1-4; no reliable D call. In germline, CDR1 is SGHAT, CDR2 FQNNGV. V was shortened by 5 bases and J by 4 bases, with 14 bases between the two germline ends. This CDR3 region has 15 residues.

V usage is TRBV7-2 and J usage is TRBJ2-1; D call uncertain. CDR3 length: 13 residues. Trimming removed 5 bases from V and 5 bases from J, with 10 bases in between. Germline V gene data show CDR1 as SGHTA and CDR2 as FQGNSA. The CDR3 region has the DNA TGTGCCAGCAGCATAGGAGTCAACAATGAGCAGTTCTTC. It yields the protein CASSIGVNNEQFF.

This clone was picked up a small number of times. The J gene is TRBJ2-7, the V gene TRBV7-6, with D possibly matching TRBD1 (5 bases). Trimming stripped 1 base from V and 2 bases from J, with 6 bases between. Looked up from germline, CDR1 is SGHVS and CDR2 is FNYEAQ. The CDR3 runs 13 residues. CDR3 bases: TGTGCCAGCAGCTTAGGCAGGGCCTACGAGCAGTACTTC. It translates to CASSLGRAYEQYF.

This chain links TRBV3-1 (or the pseudogene TRBV3-2) with TRBJ2-5; D not resolved. Trimming removed 3 bases from V and 5 bases from J, with 10 bases in between. This CDR3 spans 13 amino acids. Germline CDR1 reads LGHDT; CDR2 reads YNNKEL (reference sequence). The CDR3 DNA reads TGTGCCAGCAGCCAGGGCGTCCGGGAGACCCAGTACTTC. This encodes CASSQGVRETQYF.

The CDR3 protein is CASSLDGGTEAFF. DNA of the CDR3: TGCGCCAGCAGCTTGGATGGGGGGACTGAAGCTTTCTTT. J is TRBJ1-1 and V is TRBV5-1; tentative D call: TRBD1 (5 bases). Trimming shortened V by 0 bases and J by 5 bases, and 8 bases separated the two germline ends. There are 13 residues in the CDR3. CDR1 is SGHRS, CDR2 YFSETQ, per germline.

The V and J genes are TRBV5-1 and TRBJ1-2; perhaps TRBD1 as D (6 bases). Deletions cut 0 bases from V and 1 base from J, with 10 bases between. Germline values: CDR1 SGHRS, CDR2 YFSETQ. The CDR3 has 15 residues. CDR3: CASSLGQALNYGYTF. For the CDR3, the DNA is TGCGCCAGCAGCTTGGGACAGGCCCTTAACTATGGCTACACCTTC. Full variable domain (missing parts from reference TRBV5-1 and TRBJ1-2): KAGVTQTPRYLIKTRGQQVTLSCSPISGHRSVSWYQQTPGQGLQFLFEYFSETQRNKGNFPGRFSGRQFSNSRSEMNVSTLELGDSALYLCASSLGQALNYGYTFGSGTRLTVV.

This chain uses TRBV28 with TRBJ2-4; D is undetermined. The CDR3 is 11 residues long. Trimming left V 2 bases short and J 13 bases short, with 9 bases between. Germline values: CDR1 MDHEN, CDR2 SYDVKM. This CDR3 is CASSLTRVQYF. CDR3 bases: TGTGCCAGCAGTTTAACCCGGGTACAGTACTTC.

The genes are TRBV19 and TRBJ2-5; tentative D call: TRBD1 (5 bases). CDR1 is LNHDA and CDR2 is SQIVND in the germline V gene (reference sequence). CDR3 length equals 12 residues. Trimming took off 6 bases at V and 5 bases at J, with 10 bases between the two ends. CDR3 amino acids: CASSSGWETQYF. In nucleotides, the CDR3 is TGTGCCAGTAGCTCAGGGTGGGAGACCCAGTACTTC.

The V call is TRBV4-1, the J call TRBJ2-4; the D gene is possibly TRBD2 (7 bases). Germline lookup yields CDR1 MGHRA and CDR2 YSYEKL. Trimming cost V 1 base and J 0 bases, with 19 bases left between them. The CDR3 length is 19 residues. The CDR3 coding sequence is TGCGCCAGCAGCCAAGGTGGAGTTAGGGGGGGAAGAGCCAAAAACATTCAGTACTTC. Translation: CASSQGGVRGGRAKNIQYF.